These 10 T cell receptor beta chains share one sample of origin, sequenced in a study of T cells in Graves' hyperthyroidism and ophthalmopathy. RNA transcripts provided the source from which TCR beta CDR3 regions were amplified. During a first-round RT-PCR of the TCR CDR3, the HTBI primer set was used. TCRdb itself ran the multiplex PCR reads through MiXCR, one entry per CDR3 protein. The sample lists a few hundred thousand distinct CDR3 sequences, under 15% occurring once. The sequenced sample consisted of blood. The receptors derive from a woman under 30 with Graves' hyperthyroidism.

This clonotype was seen ten or more times. The chain employs TRBV7-9 and TRBJ2-7, with 12 bases matching TRBD2. Germline V gene lookup returns CDR1 SEHNR and CDR2 FQNEAQ (reference sequence). Trimming at V came to 5 bases and at J to 6 bases, leaving 5 bases not matched to a gene. The CDR3 extends over 14 amino acids. The CDR3 spells CASSATSGRSEQYV. CDR3 bases: TGTGCCAGCAGCGCGACTAGCGGGAGAAGCGAGCAGTACGTC.

This clonotype was counted at least ten times. The rearrangement joins TRBV12-3 or TRBV12-4 to TRBJ2-2, with 8 bases aligning to TRBD2. The CDR3 consists of 16 residues. V was clipped by 5 bases and J by 4 bases; unmatched bases: 9. CDR3 residues: CASSLFSGIATGELFF. The CDR3, as DNA: TGTGCCAGCAGTCTCTTTAGCGGGATAGCCACCGGGGAGCTGTTTTTT.

This clonotype showed up many times. The V gene is TRBV20-1, the J gene TRBJ2-7; a weak D match, TRBD2 (6 bases). Trimming removed 3 bases at V and 6 bases at J, with 27 bases between. The CDR3 has 17 amino acids. Germline V CDR1 and CDR2: DFQATT, SNEGSKA (reference sequence). CDR3: CSARGWVAEGLRVEQYF. DNA of the CDR3: TGCAGTGCTAGGGGTTGGGTAGCGGAGGGATTGAGGGTCGAGCAGTACTTC.

This chain links TRBV12-3 or TRBV12-4 with TRBJ2-1; a weak D match, TRBD1 (6 bases). There are 13 residues in the CDR3. Trimming removed 5 bases at V and 10 bases at J, with 15 bases between. The CDR3 region is CASSRGQPGEQFF. The CDR3 DNA follows: TGTGCCAGCAGTAGAGGACAGCCCGGGGAGCAGTTCTTC.

This clonotype was seen repeatedly, ten times or more. V is TRBV2 and J is TRBJ1-1, with D uncertain. The CDR3 has 10 amino acids. The germline gives CDR1 SNHLY, CDR2 FYNNEI. The ends were cut back, 3 bases at V and 7 bases at J, with 3 bases in the middle. The CDR3 nucleotides read TGTGCCAGCAGTGAGAGTGAAGCTTTCTTT. This encodes CASSESEAFF.

At least ten counts were recorded for this clonotype. V is TRBV2 and J is TRBJ1-5; D remains unclear. The CDR3 contains 15 residues. The V and J ends lost 2 bases and 9 bases respectively, with 17 bases between them. Germline V gives CDR1 SNHLY, CDR2 FYNNEI. CDR3 protein: CASSERGRGLTPQHF. CDR3 coding DNA: TGTGCCAGCAGTGAACGCGGGAGAGGGTTGACGCCCCAGCATTTT.

The chain recombines TRBV20-1 with TRBJ1-4, with D possibly TRBD1 on 5 matching bases. The V end lost 0 bases, the J end lost 8 bases, and 16 bases lay between the germline ends. Germline V CDR1 and CDR2: DFQATT, SNEGSKA (reference sequence). The CDR3 totals 15 residues. CDR3 region: CSARDPQGGREKLFF. Here the CDR3 DNA reads TGCAGTGCTAGAGATCCCCAGGGCGGGCGAGAAAAACTGTTTTTT.

This clonotype has only a few counts. A read error may account for a junction end that differs from germline. The chain employs TRBV12-3 or TRBV12-4 and TRBJ1-1; 7 bases fit TRBD1. The CDR3 is made up of 13 amino acids. The CDR3 coding sequence is TGTGCCGGCAGTCACGGGACAGCGCCTGAAGCTTTCTTT. Translating gives CAGSHGTAPEAFF.

This clonotype was seen ten or more times. A much bigger clone sits one base away, suggesting this may be a read error. V is TRBV2 and J is TRBJ2-5; D uncertain. With 6 bases removed from V and 7 bases from J, the gap between germline ends came to 15 bases. The CDR3 has 13 residues. Germline V lookup: CDR1 SNHLY, CDR2 FYNNEI. DNA for the CDR3: TGTGCCAGCAGCCAAGACGTACGGGTGACCCAGTACTTC. As protein: CASSQDVRVTQYF.

This chain uses TRBV6-1 with TRBJ2-1; 12 nucleotides agree with TRBD2. With V trimmed by 5 bases and J by 10 bases, 6 bases remained unmatched. Looked up from germline, CDR1 is MNHNS and CDR2 is SASEGT. The CDR3 covers 14 residues. CDR3 sequence reads: CASSPGLAGREQFF. CDR3 DNA sequence: TGTGCCAGCAGTCCCGGACTAGCGGGAAGGGAGCAGTTCTTC.